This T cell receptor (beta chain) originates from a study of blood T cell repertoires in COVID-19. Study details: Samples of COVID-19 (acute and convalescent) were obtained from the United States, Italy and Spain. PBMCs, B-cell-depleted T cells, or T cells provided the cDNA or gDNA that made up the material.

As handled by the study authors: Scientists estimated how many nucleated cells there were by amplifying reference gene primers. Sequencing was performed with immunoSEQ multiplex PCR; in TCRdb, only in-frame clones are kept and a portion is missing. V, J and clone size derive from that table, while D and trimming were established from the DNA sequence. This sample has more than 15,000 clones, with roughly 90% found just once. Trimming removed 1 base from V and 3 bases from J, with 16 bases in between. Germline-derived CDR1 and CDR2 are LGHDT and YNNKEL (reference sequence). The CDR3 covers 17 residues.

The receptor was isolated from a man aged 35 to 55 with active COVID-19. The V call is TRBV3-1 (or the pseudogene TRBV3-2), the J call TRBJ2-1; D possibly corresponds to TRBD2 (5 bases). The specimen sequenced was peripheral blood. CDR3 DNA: TGTGCCAGCAGCCAAGGTATATCACAGCGGAGCTACAATGAGCAGTTCTTC. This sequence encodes CASSQGISQRSYNEQFF.